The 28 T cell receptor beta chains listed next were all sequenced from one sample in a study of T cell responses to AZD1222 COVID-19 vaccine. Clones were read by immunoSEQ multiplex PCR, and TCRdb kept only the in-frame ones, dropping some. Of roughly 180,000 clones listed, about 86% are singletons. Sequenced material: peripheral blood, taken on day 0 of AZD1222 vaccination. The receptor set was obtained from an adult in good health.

The CDR3 loop is CATRPGRVNGYTF. CDR3 nucleotides: TGTGCCACCAGACCCGGCAGGGTGAATGGCTACACCTTC. J is TRBJ1-2 and V is TRBV28; the D gene is possibly TRBD1 (5 bases). With 10 bases removed from V and 6 bases from J, the gap between germline ends came to 18 bases. The CDR3 runs 13 residues. Germline CDR1 reads MDHEN; CDR2 reads SYDVKM.

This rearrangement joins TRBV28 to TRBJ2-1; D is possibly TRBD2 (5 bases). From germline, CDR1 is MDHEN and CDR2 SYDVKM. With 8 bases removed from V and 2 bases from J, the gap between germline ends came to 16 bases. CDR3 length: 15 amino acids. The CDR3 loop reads CASLPGEGPYNEQFF. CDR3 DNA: TGTGCCAGCCTCCCCGGTGAGGGCCCCTACAATGAGCAGTTCTTC.

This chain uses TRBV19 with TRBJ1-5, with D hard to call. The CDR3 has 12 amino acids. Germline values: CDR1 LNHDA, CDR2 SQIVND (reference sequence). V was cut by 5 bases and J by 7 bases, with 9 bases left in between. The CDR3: CASSSGRQPQHF. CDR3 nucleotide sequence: TGTGCCAGTAGTTCCGGGAGGCAGCCCCAGCATTTT.

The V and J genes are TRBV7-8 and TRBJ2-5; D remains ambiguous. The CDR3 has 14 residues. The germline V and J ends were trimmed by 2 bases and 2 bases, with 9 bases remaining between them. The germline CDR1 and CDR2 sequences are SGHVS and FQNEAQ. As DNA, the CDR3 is TGTGCCAGCAGCTTAAATGTTGCGCAAGAGACCCAGTACTTC. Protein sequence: CASSLNVAQETQYF.

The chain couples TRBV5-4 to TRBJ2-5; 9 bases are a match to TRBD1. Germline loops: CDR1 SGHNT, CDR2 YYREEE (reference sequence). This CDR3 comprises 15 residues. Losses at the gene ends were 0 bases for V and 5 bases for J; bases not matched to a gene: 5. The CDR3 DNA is TGTGCCAGCAGCTTGGAACAGGGGGCGCGGGAGACCCAGTACTTC. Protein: CASSLEQGARETQYF.

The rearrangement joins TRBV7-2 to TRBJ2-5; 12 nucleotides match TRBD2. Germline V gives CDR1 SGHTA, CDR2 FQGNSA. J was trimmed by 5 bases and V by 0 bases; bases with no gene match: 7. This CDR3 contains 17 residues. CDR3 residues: CASSLALAGGLEETQYF. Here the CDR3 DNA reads TGTGCCAGCAGCTTAGCCCTAGCGGGGGGGCTTGAGGAGACCCAGTACTTC.

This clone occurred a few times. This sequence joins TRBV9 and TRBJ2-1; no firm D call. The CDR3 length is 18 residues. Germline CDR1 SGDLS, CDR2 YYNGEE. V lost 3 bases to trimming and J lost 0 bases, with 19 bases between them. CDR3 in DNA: TGTGCCAGCAGCGCTCCCATTGCCTCATTTCGCTCCTACAATGAGCAGTTCTTC. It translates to CASSAPIASFRSYNEQFF. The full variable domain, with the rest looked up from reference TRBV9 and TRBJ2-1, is DSGVTQTPKHLITATGQRVTLRCSPRSGDLSVYWYQQSLDQGLQFLIQYYNGEERAKGNILERFSAQQFPDLHSELNLSSLELGDSALYFCASSAPIASFRSYNEQFFGPGTRLTVL.

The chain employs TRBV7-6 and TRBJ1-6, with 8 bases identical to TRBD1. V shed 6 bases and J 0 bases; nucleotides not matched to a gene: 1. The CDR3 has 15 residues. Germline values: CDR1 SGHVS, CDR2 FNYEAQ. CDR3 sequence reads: CASSGQGSYNSPLHF. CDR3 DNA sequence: TGTGCCAGCAGTGGACAGGGCTCCTATAATTCACCCCTCCACTTT.

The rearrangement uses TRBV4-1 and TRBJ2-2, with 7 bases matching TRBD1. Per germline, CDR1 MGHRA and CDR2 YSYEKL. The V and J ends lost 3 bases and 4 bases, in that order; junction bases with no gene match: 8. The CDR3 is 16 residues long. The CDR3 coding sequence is TGCGCCAGCAGCCACCCGGGACAGCAATTCACCGGGGAGCTGTTTTTT. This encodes CASSHPGQQFTGELFF.

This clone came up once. CDR3 loop: CASSMEVRGTEAFF. CDR3 DNA: TGTGCCAGTAGTATGGAGGTTCGGGGAACTGAAGCTTTCTTT. This chain joins TRBV19 and TRBJ1-1; D not certain. The germline V gene has CDR1 LNHDA and CDR2 SQIVND (reference sequence). With 3 bases removed from V and 5 bases from J, the gap between germline ends came to 13 bases. The CDR3 extends over 14 amino acids.

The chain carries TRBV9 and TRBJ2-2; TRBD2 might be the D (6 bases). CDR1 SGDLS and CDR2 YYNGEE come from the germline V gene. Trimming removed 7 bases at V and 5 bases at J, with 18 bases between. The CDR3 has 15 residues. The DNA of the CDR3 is TGTGCCAGCGGGTGGGCTCGGAGGGAGACCGGGGAGCTGTTTTTT. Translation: CASGWARRETGELFF.

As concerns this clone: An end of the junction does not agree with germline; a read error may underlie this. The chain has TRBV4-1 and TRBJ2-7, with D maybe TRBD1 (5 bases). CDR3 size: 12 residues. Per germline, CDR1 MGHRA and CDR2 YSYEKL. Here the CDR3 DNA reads TGCGCCAGCCGCCAGGGTGTCGGCGAGCAGTACTTC. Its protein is CASRQGVGEQYF.

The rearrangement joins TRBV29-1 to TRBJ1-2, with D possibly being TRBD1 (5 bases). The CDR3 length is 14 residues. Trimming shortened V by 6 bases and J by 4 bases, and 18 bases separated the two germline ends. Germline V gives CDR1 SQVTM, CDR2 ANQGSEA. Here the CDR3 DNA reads TGCAGCGTAGGCAATACAGGAGATCTCTATGGCTACACCTTC. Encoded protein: CSVGNTGDLYGYTF.

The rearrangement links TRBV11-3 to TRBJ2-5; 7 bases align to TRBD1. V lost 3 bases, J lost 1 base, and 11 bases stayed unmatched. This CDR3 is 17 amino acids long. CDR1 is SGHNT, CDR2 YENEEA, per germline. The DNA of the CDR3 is TGTGCCAGCAGCTTCCCGCTCTCGGGACAGTCCCAAGAGACCCAGTACTTC. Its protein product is CASSFPLSGQSQETQYF.

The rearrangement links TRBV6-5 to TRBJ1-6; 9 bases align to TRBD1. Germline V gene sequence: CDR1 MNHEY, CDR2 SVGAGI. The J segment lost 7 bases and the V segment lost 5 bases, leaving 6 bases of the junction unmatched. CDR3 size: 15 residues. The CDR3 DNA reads TGTGCCAGCAGTCAACAGGGGGCACGGAATTCACCCCTCCACTTT. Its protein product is CASSQQGARNSPLHF.

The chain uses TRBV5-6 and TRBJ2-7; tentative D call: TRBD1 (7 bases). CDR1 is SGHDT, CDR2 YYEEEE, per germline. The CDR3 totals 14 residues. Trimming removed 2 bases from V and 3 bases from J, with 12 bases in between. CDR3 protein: CASSFLQGGYEQYF. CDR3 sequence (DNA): TGTGCCAGCAGCTTCCTCCAGGGGGGCTACGAGCAGTACTTC. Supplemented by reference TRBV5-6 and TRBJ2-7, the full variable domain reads DAGVTQSPTHLIKTRGQQVTLRCSPKSGHDTVSWYQQALGQGPQFIFQYYEEEERQRGNFPDRFSGHQFPNYSSELNVNALLLGDSALYLCASSFLQGGYEQYFGPGTRLTVT.

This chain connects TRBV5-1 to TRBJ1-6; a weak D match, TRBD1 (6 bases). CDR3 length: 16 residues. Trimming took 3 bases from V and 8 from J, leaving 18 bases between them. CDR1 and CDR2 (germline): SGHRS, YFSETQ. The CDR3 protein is CASSSYRVEGDSPLHF. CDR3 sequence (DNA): TGCGCCAGCAGCTCCTACAGGGTTGAAGGTGATTCACCCCTCCACTTT. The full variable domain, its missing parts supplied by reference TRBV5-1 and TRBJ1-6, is KAGVTQTPRYLIKTRGQQVTLSCSPISGHRSVSWYQQTPGQGLQFLFEYFSETQRNKGNFPGRFSGRQFSNSRSEMNVSTLELGDSALYLCASSSYRVEGDSPLHFGNGTRLTVT.

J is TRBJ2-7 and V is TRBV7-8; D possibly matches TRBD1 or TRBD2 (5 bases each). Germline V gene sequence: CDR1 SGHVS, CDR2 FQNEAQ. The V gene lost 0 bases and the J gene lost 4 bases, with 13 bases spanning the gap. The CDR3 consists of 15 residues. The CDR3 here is CASSLALGTKYEQYF. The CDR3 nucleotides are TGTGCCAGCAGCTTAGCGCTAGGGACGAAATACGAGCAGTACTTC.

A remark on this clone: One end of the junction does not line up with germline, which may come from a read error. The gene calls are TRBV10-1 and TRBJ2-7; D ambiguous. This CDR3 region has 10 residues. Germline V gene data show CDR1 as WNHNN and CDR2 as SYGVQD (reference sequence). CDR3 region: CASSGPATIF. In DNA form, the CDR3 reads TGCGCCAGCAGTGGTCCAGCGACAATCTTC.

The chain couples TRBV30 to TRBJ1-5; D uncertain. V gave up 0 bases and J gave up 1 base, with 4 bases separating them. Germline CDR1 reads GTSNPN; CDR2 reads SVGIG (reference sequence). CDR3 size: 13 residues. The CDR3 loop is CAWSVRSNQPQHF. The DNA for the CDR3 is TGTGCCTGGAGTGTCAGAAGCAATCAGCCCCAGCATTTT.

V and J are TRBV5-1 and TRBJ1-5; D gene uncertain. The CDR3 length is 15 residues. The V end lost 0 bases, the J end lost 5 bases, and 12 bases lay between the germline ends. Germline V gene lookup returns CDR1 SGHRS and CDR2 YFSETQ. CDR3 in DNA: TGCGCCAGCAGCTTGGAAGGCCATGGGTATCAGCCCCAGCATTTT. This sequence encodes CASSLEGHGYQPQHF.

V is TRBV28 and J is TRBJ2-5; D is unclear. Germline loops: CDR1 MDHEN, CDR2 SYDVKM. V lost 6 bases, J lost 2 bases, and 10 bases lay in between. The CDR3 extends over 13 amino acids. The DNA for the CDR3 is TGTGCCAGCAGGGGAAACACTCAAGAGACCCAGTACTTC. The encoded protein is CASRGNTQETQYF.

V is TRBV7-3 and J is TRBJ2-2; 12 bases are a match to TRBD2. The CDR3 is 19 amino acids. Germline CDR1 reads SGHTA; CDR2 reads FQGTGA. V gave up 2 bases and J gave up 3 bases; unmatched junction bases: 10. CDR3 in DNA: TGTGCCAGCAGCTTATACCTAGCGGGGGGGCCTTTGGACACCGGGGAGCTGTTTTTT. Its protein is CASSLYLAGGPLDTGELFF.

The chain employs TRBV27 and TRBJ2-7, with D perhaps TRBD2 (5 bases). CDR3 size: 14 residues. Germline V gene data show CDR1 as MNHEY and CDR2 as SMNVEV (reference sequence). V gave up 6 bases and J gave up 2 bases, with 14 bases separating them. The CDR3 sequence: CASSPQEAAYEQYF. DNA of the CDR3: TGTGCCAGCAGCCCCCAGGAGGCGGCCTACGAGCAGTACTTC.

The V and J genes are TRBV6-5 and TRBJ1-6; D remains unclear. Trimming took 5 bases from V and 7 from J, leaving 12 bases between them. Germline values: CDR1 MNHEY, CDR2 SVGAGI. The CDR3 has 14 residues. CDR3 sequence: CASSRTQENSPLHF. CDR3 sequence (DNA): TGTGCCAGCAGTCGGACCCAGGAAAATTCACCCCTCCACTTT.

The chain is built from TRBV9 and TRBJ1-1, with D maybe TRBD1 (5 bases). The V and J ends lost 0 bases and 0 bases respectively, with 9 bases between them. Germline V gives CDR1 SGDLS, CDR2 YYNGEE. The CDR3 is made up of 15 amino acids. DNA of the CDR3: TGTGCCAGCAGCGTAGGGGGCAGCTTGAACACTGAAGCTTTCTTT. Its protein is CASSVGGSLNTEAFF. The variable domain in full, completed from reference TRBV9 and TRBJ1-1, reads DSGVTQTPKHLITATGQRVTLRCSPRSGDLSVYWYQQSLDQGLQFLIQYYNGEERAKGNILERFSAQQFPDLHSELNLSSLELGDSALYFCASSVGGSLNTEAFFGQGTRLTVV.

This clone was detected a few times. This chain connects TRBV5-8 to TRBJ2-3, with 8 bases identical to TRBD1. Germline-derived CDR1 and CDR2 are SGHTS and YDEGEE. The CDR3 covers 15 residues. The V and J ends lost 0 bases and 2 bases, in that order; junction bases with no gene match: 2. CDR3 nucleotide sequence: TGTGCCAGCAGCTTGGGACAGGGGCACACAGATACGCAGTATTTT. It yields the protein CASSLGQGHTDTQYF.

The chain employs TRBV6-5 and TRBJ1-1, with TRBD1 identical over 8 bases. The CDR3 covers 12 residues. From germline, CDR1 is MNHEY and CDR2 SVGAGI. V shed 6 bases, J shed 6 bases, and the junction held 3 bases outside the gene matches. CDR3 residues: CASSPQGAEAFF. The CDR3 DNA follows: TGTGCCAGCAGCCCACAGGGGGCTGAAGCTTTCTTT.